This is a list of T cell receptor beta chains from one sample in a study of long-term antiretroviral therapy in people with HIV. The assay was immunoSEQ multiplex PCR, and TCRdb's table has in-frame clones only and misses some. The data show under 45,000 clones, with about 94% seen just once and around 2% held by the top ten. Specimen: unsorted PBMCs, collected around 9.2 years after starting antiretroviral therapy. Source of these receptors: a man younger than 40 with HIV. Each CDR3 is given with its conserved first and last residue. A D gene is named only where the DNA matches it firmly. For some rows the clone size is stated as once, few or many, or as a class when expanded; others skip it.

CDR3aa	CDR3nt	j_gene	abundance	v_gene	d_gene
CASSFSMNTEAFF	TGTGCCAGCAGCTTTTCTATGAACACTGAAGCTTTCTTT	TRBJ1-1	-	TRBV7-3	-
CASSTTGQAHVEAFF	TGCGCCAGCAGCACCACGGGACAGGCCCATGTTGAAGCTTTCTTT	TRBJ1-1	-	TRBV5-1	TRBD1
CASRIGVARSYEQYF	TGTGCCAGCAGGATAGGGGTAGCTAGATCTTACGAGCAGTACTTC	TRBJ2-7	-	TRBV7-2	-
CASSVVGDIHTDTQYF	TGTGCCAGCAGCGTAGTGGGGGACATACACACAGATACGCAGTATTTT	TRBJ2-3	-	TRBV9	-
CASSLGRAQNEKLFF	TGCGCCAGCAGCTTGGGTAGGGCACAGAATGAAAAACTGTTTTTT	TRBJ1-4	once	TRBV5-1	-
CASSAGRNQPQHF	TGTGCCAGCAGCGCGGGAAGGAATCAGCCCCAGCATTTT	TRBJ1-5	-	TRBV9	-
CASSSQNLGTQYF	TGTGCCAGCAGCTCACAGAACTTGGGGACCCAGTACTTC	TRBJ2-5	-	TRBV5-6	-
CASSSETQFFDEQFF	TGTGCCAGCAGCTCCGAAACTCAGTTTTTCGATGAGCAGTTCTTC	TRBJ2-1	once	TRBV7-9	-
CASSEGGASGYTF	TGCGCCAGCAGTGAGGGTGGAGCGTCTGGCTACACCTTC	TRBJ1-2	-	TRBV10-1	-
CASSLGRGTPSGNTIYF	TGCGCCAGCAGCTTGGGTCGGGGTACCCCCTCTGGAAACACCATATATTTT	TRBJ1-3	-	TRBV5-1	-
CASSKEEKLFF	TGTGCCAGCAGCAAAGAGGAAAAACTGTTTTTT	TRBJ1-4	once	TRBV21-1	-
CASSPGHPGYTF	TGTGCCAGCAGCCCAGGACATCCTGGCTACACCTTC	TRBJ1-2	-	TRBV28	-
CASSIRQNEKLFF	TGTGCCAGCAGTATCCGGCAGAATGAAAAACTGTTTTTT	TRBJ1-4	once	TRBV27	-
CASSHTQGQANQPQHF	TGTGCCAGCAGCCATACCCAAGGACAGGCAAATCAGCCCCAGCATTTT	TRBJ1-5	-	TRBV7-9	TRBD1
CASSLQRQVNYGYTF	TGTGCCAGCAGCTTGCAGCGACAAGTCAACTATGGCTACACCTTC	TRBJ1-2	-	TRBV5-6	-